The rows below give T cell receptor beta chains drawn from one sample of a study of blood T cell repertoires in COVID-19. Sequencing was performed with immunoSEQ multiplex PCR; in TCRdb, only in-frame clones are kept and a portion is missing. The sample records some 190,000 clones, 70% to 90% being singletons. What was sequenced was peripheral blood. The origin of the receptors is a human donor with active or convalescent COVID-19. The donor label of this sample is uncertain. Both conserved end residues are part of each CDR3. The D gene is left open where the match is weak. Clone size is stated in some rows and not others, as once, few, many or a class when expanded.

TRBJ1-3	-	-	TRBV6-1	TGTGCCAGCAGTGAAGATCCGGGGTCAGGAAACACCATATATTTT	CASSEDPGSGNTIYF
TRBJ1-3	-	-	TRBV7-9	TGTGCCAGCAGCTCGCGAAAGGGAAACACCATATATTTT	CASSSRKGNTIYF
TRBJ1-3	-	-	TRBV30	TGTGCCTGGAGACGGGGGGGCGGAAACACCATATATTTT	CAWRRGGGNTIYF
TRBJ2-1	TRBD2	-	TRBV29-1	TGCAGCGTCGGAGGGGGACCACTAGCGGGAGGCAATGAGCAGTTCTTC	CSVGGGPLAGGNEQFF
TRBJ2-3	TRBD1	-	TRBV9	TGTGCCAGCAGCGAAGGGACAGGTAGCACAGATACGCAGTATTTT	CASSEGTGSTDTQYF
TRBJ1-2	TRBD1	-	TRBV30	TGTGTACTGGACAGGGGGGTCTATGGCTACACCTTC	CVLDRGVYGYTF
TRBJ1-4	-	-	TRBV10-3	TGTGCCATCAGCTCGGAGGGGATGGGAACTGAAAAACTGTTTTTT	CAISSEGMGTEKLFF
TRBJ1-2	TRBD1	-	TRBV11-2	TGTGCCAGCAGCCCGGGGACAGGGAGGATATGGGACTATGGCTACACCTTC	CASSPGTGRIWDYGYTF
TRBJ2-7	-	-	TRBV7-9	TGTGCCAGCAGCTACTCCGGGTCCTCCTACGAGCAGTACTTC	CASSYSGSSYEQYF
TRBJ2-2	-	-	TRBV2	TGTGCCAGCAGTCGGAACACCGGGGAGCTGTTTTTT	CASSRNTGELFF
TRBJ2-2	-	-	TRBV18	TGTGCCAGCTCACCTTCGTGGAGGGCGAACACCGGGGAGCTGTTTTTT	CASSPSWRANTGELFF
TRBJ1-5	-	few	TRBV13	TGTGCCAGCAGCTTTCTTAATCAGCCCCAGCATTTT	CASSFLNQPQHF
TRBJ2-7	TRBD1	-	TRBV10-1	TGCGCCAGCAGTGGTACAGGGGCAGGGGAGCAGTACTTC	CASSGTGAGEQYF
TRBJ1-1	TRBD1	-	TRBV30	TGTGCCTGGGACAGGGTCATGAACACTGAAGCTTTCTTT	CAWDRVMNTEAFF
TRBJ2-1	TRBD2	once	TRBV27	TGTGCCAGCAGTTTATCGGCTAGCGGGTCCTCCTCCTACAATGAGCAGTTCTTC	CASSLSASGSSSYNEQFF
TRBJ1-2	TRBD1	-	TRBV29-1	TGCAGCGTTGAGGACCCACAGGGGGCGGGGGGCTACACCTTC	CSVEDPQGAGGYTF
TRBJ2-3	TRBD2	-	TRBV5-1	TGCGCCAGCAGCTTGAGCACTAGCGGGAACACAGATACGCAGTATTTT	CASSLSTSGNTDTQYF
TRBJ1-5	-	-	TRBV18	TGTGCCAGCTTCGCAGGTTCTAGCAATCAGCCCCAGCATTTT	CASFAGSSNQPQHF
TRBJ2-5	TRBD2	few	TRBV6-2/TRBV6-3	TGTGCCAGCAGTTACACCCTGACTAGCGTGCAGGAGACCCAGTACTTC	CASSYTLTSVQETQYF
TRBJ2-5	TRBD2	-	TRBV29-1	TGCAGCGTCCCAAAGGGACTAGCGGGGGCCGATAAGCAGACCCAGTACTTC	CSVPKGLAGADKQTQYF
TRBJ2-3	TRBD2	-	TRBV4-1	TGCGCCAGCAGAGGGAGGGAGGCAGATACGCAGTATTTT	CASRGREADTQYF
TRBJ1-6	-	-	TRBV28	TGTGCCAGCAGTTTATTCCCAGGAAATTCACCCCTCCACTTT	CASSLFPGNSPLHF
TRBJ1-2	-	-	TRBV6-1	TGTGCCAGCAGTGAGGGGGGACTAGCAAATGGCTACACCTTC	CASSEGGLANGYTF
TRBJ2-1	TRBD2	-	TRBV4-1	TGCGCCAGCAGCCAAGTCCCTAGGACTAGCGGGGGTCGCGGATACAATGAGCAGTTCTTC	CASSQVPRTSGGRGYNEQFF
TRBJ1-4	-	-	TRBV24-1	TGTGCCACCTCCTCCAGGGGTGGCGAAAAACTGTTTTTT	CATSSRGGEKLFF
TRBJ2-5	-	-	TRBV7-9	TGTGCCAGCAGCCTTGGGGGGAGCGGGGAGACCCAGTACTTC	CASSLGGSGETQYF
TRBJ2-7	-	few	TRBV23-1	TGCGCCAGCACCGCTAGTCGCTCGCTACTGGGCGAGCAGTACTTC	CASTASRSLLGEQYF
TRBJ2-4	-	-	TRBV20-1	TGCAGTGTTCAACGGGGGAACATTCAGTACTTC	CSVQRGNIQYF
TRBJ2-7	TRBD2	-	TRBV2	TGTGCCAGCAGCCCCAGCGGGAGTCGCTACGAGCAGTACTTC	CASSPSGSRYEQYF
TRBJ1-2	TRBD1	few	TRBV28	TGTGCCAGCAGGGGGGCGGACAGGGCGTATGGCTACACCTTC	CASRGADRAYGYTF
TRBJ2-7	TRBD2	-	TRBV4-1	TGCGCCAGCAGCCTCATCTTACTAGCGGTCGGCGAGCAGTACTTC	CASSLILLAVGEQYF